A selection of T cell receptor beta chains follows, all from one sample in a study of response to subunit inactivated influenza vaccine. MiXCR, run by TCRdb on the RT-PCR reads, gives a single entry per CDR3 protein. The sample contains 500,000 to 600,000 distinct CDR3 sequences, 11% to 15% of which appear only once. Sample: PBMCs from blood, taken 11 to 12 days after vaccination. These receptors originate from a man in his fifties or sixties who received an inactivated influenza vaccine. The CDR3 runs from the conserved cysteine through the conserved F or W. Fields, in order: D gene, V gene, clone size, J gene, CDR3 DNA, CDR3 protein. The D gene is left open where the match is weak. Clone size, where shown, is once, few, many, or a class for clones that have expanded.

D: .
V: TRBV12-3/TRBV12-4
size: many
J: TRBJ1-5
DNA: TGTGCCAGCAGTTTCGAGGGCGGTTCTGGCAATCAGCCCCAGCATTTT
CDR3: CASSFEGGSGNQPQHF

D: .
V: TRBV6-2/TRBV6-3
size: .
J: TRBJ2-2
DNA: TGTGCCAGCAGGGTGGTAAACACCGGGGAGCTGTTTTTT
CDR3: CASRVVNTGELFF

D: TRBD2
V: TRBV20-1
size: many
J: TRBJ2-1
DNA: TGCAGTGCTAGCGGGACTAGCGGGAGTAATGAGCAGTTCTTC
CDR3: CSASGTSGSNEQFF

D: .
V: TRBV30
size: .
J: TRBJ2-3
DNA: TGTGCCTGGAGTGGGGTGGGAGTATCCACAGATACGCAGTATTTT
CDR3: CAWSGVGVSTDTQYF

D: .
V: TRBV30
size: .
J: TRBJ1-1
DNA: TGTGCCTGGAATCGGGCTGAAGCTTTCTTT
CDR3: CAWNRAEAFF

D: .
V: TRBV7-8
size: .
J: TRBJ2-5
DNA: TGTGCCAGCAGCAGGGGGGGCGGGGCAAAACAAGAGACCCAGTACTTC
CDR3: CASSRGGGAKQETQYF

D: .
V: TRBV14
size: .
J: TRBJ1-4
DNA: TGTGCCAGCAGCCAAGACCCGGAGGGAAAACTGTTTTTT
CDR3: CASSQDPEGKLFF

D: TRBD1
V: TRBV28
size: many
J: TRBJ2-2
DNA: TGTGCCAGCAGTAAAGGACAGGGGGCCACCGGGGAGCTGTTTTTT
CDR3: CASSKGQGATGELFF

D: TRBD1
V: TRBV6-1
size: .
J: TRBJ2-1
DNA: TGTGCCAGCAGGCCTCGAACAGGGGGCTACAATGAGCAGTTCTTC
CDR3: CASRPRTGGYNEQFF

D: .
V: TRBV4-3
size: many
J: TRBJ2-2
DNA: TGCGCCAGCAGCCAAGTTTTTACGGAGGCCGGGGAGCTGTTTTTT
CDR3: CASSQVFTEAGELFF

D: TRBD1
V: TRBV29-1
size: .
J: TRBJ1-2
DNA: TGCAGCGTTCGCGGACATGGGACCGGGACAGGGGGGTCCGGCTACACCTTC
CDR3: CSVRGHGTGTGGSGYTF

D: .
V: TRBV5-1
size: many
J: TRBJ2-3
DNA: TGCGCCAGCAGCTTGGAGACCTACGAACTGGATACGCAGTATTTT
CDR3: CASSLETYELDTQYF

D: TRBD2
V: TRBV5-1
size: few
J: TRBJ2-2
DNA: TGCGCCAGCAGCTACTTAGCGGGGGCGAACACCGGGGAGCTGTTTTTT
CDR3: CASSYLAGANTGELFF

D: .
V: TRBV4-2
size: many
J: TRBJ2-5
DNA: TGTGCCAGCAGCCAAGCCAGTGGAGAGACCCAGTACTTC
CDR3: CASSQASGETQYF

D: .
V: TRBV6-5
size: many
J: TRBJ1-5
DNA: TGTGCCAGCAGTTACCAGGTCAATCAGCCCCAGCATTTT
CDR3: CASSYQVNQPQHF

D: .
V: TRBV12-3/TRBV12-4
size: few
J: TRBJ1-2
DNA: TGTGCCAGCAGGCTGGCAGCTAACTATGGCTACACCTTC
CDR3: CASRLAANYGYTF

D: TRBD1
V: TRBV20-1
size: few
J: TRBJ2-2
DNA: TGCAGTGCTAGATCCCATCGACAGGGCCCCGGGGAGCTGTTTTTT
CDR3: CSARSHRQGPGELFF

D: TRBD2
V: TRBV9
size: .
J: TRBJ2-1
DNA: TGTGCCAGCAGCGTAGGTGGACTAGCCTACAATGAGCAGTTCTTC
CDR3: CASSVGGLAYNEQFF

D: TRBD1
V: TRBV9
size: .
J: TRBJ2-7
DNA: TGTGCCAGCAGCCCCGGACAGGGGACCACCGAGCAGTACTTC
CDR3: CASSPGQGTTEQYF

D: TRBD2
V: TRBV24-1
size: .
J: TRBJ2-1
DNA: TGTGCCACGGGACGGGGAGGGAGGGATGAGCAGTTCTTC
CDR3: CATGRGGRDEQFF

D: TRBD2
V: TRBV6-5
size: .
J: TRBJ2-7
DNA: TGTGCCAGCAGTTACACTCTAGCGGGAGGCTACGAGCAGTACTTC
CDR3: CASSYTLAGGYEQYF

D: TRBD1
V: TRBV6-1
size: .
J: TRBJ2-7
DNA: TGTGCCAGCCGACGGACAGGGGGCTACTGGGAGCAGTACTTC
CDR3: CASRRTGGYWEQYF

D: TRBD1
V: TRBV12-3/TRBV12-4
size: .
J: TRBJ1-2
DNA: TGTGCCAGCAGTCCCGGCGGGACAGGGAACCTGTGGTATGGCTACACCTTC
CDR3: CASSPGGTGNLWYGYTF

D: .
V: TRBV11-2
size: .
J: TRBJ2-1
DNA: TGTGCCAGCAGCTTAGGCGGGTCGCTAGCCGGCAATGAGCAGTTCTTC
CDR3: CASSLGGSLAGNEQFF

D: TRBD1
V: TRBV20-1
size: .
J: TRBJ1-1
DNA: TGCAGTGCTTTCCGGGACAGGGGGAACACTGAAGCTTTCTTT
CDR3: CSAFRDRGNTEAFF

D: TRBD2
V: TRBV20-1
size: many
J: TRBJ2-1
DNA: TGCAGTGCCATAATGGGGACTAAAATGAATGAGCAGTTCTTC
CDR3: CSAIMGTKMNEQFF

D: .
V: TRBV6-2/TRBV6-3
size: few
J: TRBJ2-4
DNA: TGTGCCACCCGAGGGTTTGGGAACATTCAGTACTTC
CDR3: CATRGFGNIQYF

D: TRBD2
V: TRBV11-2
size: .
J: TRBJ2-1
DNA: TGTGCCAGCAGCCCTGGGACTAGCCCGTTCTTC
CDR3: CASSPGTSPFF

D: TRBD2
V: TRBV29-1
size: .
J: TRBJ2-3
DNA: TGCAGCGTAGCGCGGGACTACAGCACAGATACGCAGTATTTT
CDR3: CSVARDYSTDTQYF

D: .
V: TRBV7-6
size: few
J: TRBJ2-7
DNA: TGTGCCAGCAGCCCCAGAGATAGCGGTACCTACGAGCAGTACTTC
CDR3: CASSPRDSGTYEQYF

D: .
V: TRBV29-1
size: few
J: TRBJ2-7
DNA: TGCAGCGTTGAAGATCGCGGGCAGACCTCCTACGAGCAGTACTTC
CDR3: CSVEDRGQTSYEQYF

D: .
V: TRBV7-9
size: many
J: TRBJ2-3
DNA: TGTGCCAGCAGCTCCCTAGAGGCTTCGCAGTATTTT
CDR3: CASSSLEASQYF

D: TRBD2
V: TRBV6-2/TRBV6-3
size: .
J: TRBJ2-1
DNA: TGTGCCAGCGACGGTCGGGGCGGGGGGACCTACAATGAGCAGTTCTTC
CDR3: CASDGRGGGTYNEQFF

D: TRBD2
V: TRBV6-2/TRBV6-3
size: few
J: TRBJ2-1
DNA: TGTGCCAGCAACGGGGGGGCCGGTGGGAATGAGCAGTTCTTC
CDR3: CASNGGAGGNEQFF

D: TRBD1
V: TRBV7-8
size: .
J: TRBJ1-1
DNA: TGTGCCAGCAGCTTAGGGACAGGTGGTTTTATGAACACTGAAGCTTTCTTT
CDR3: CASSLGTGGFMNTEAFF

D: .
V: TRBV28
size: many
J: TRBJ2-7
DNA: TGTGCCAGCAGTTTATGGGACAGCTCCTACGAGCAGTACTTC
CDR3: CASSLWDSSYEQYF

D: .
V: TRBV9
size: few
J: TRBJ2-3
DNA: TGTGCCAGCAGCGTAGTGGAGGGTAGCACAGATACGCAGTATTTT
CDR3: CASSVVEGSTDTQYF

D: TRBD2
V: TRBV3-1
size: .
J: TRBJ2-7
DNA: TGTGCCAGCAGCAACCAGCGGGACTCCTACGAGCAGTACTTC
CDR3: CASSNQRDSYEQYF

D: TRBD2
V: TRBV20-1
size: .
J: TRBJ2-7
DNA: TGCAGTGCTAGAGTGGGGGGGGAGCAGTACTTC
CDR3: CSARVGGEQYF

D: .
V: TRBV5-1
size: few
J: TRBJ1-2
DNA: TGCGCCAGCAGCTCGAAAACAGGACGGGAGTATGGCTATGGCTACACCTTC
CDR3: CASSSKTGREYGYGYTF

D: TRBD2
V: TRBV7-2
size: few
J: TRBJ2-1
DNA: TGTGCCAGCAGACGGACTAGCGGGGGGAACAATGAGCAGTTCTTC
CDR3: CASRRTSGGNNEQFF

D: TRBD1
V: TRBV20-1
size: .
J: TRBJ2-7
DNA: TGCAGTGCAATTCGACAGGGGATCAACGAGCAGTACTTC
CDR3: CSAIRQGINEQYF

D: .
V: TRBV4-2
size: few
J: TRBJ2-1
DNA: TGTGCCAGCAGCCAACCTGAACTTGGTGGCAATGAGCAGTTCTTC
CDR3: CASSQPELGGNEQFF

D: .
V: TRBV28
size: many
J: TRBJ2-5
DNA: TGTGCCAGCAGCCGCCCCGGGACGGGAGAGACCCAGTACTTC
CDR3: CASSRPGTGETQYF

D: TRBD2
V: TRBV20-1
size: many
J: TRBJ2-1
DNA: TGCAGTGCTAGAGATGAGTCTAGCGGAACCTCCTACAATGAGCAGTTCTTC
CDR3: CSARDESSGTSYNEQFF

D: TRBD1
V: TRBV12-3/TRBV12-4
size: few
J: TRBJ2-2
DNA: TGTGCCAGCAGTTCGCAAGGGGGCAGGTACACCGGGGAGCTGTTTTTT
CDR3: CASSSQGGRYTGELFF

D: .
V: TRBV4-3
size: .
J: TRBJ2-6
DNA: TGCGCCAGCAGCCAAGAAGGACGCATCTCTGGGGCCAACGTCCTGACTTTC
CDR3: CASSQEGRISGANVLTF

D: .
V: TRBV7-8
size: many
J: TRBJ2-3
DNA: TGTGCCAGCAGCCCCCAGGCTGGCACAGATACGCAGTATTTT
CDR3: CASSPQAGTDTQYF

D: TRBD1
V: TRBV5-1
size: .
J: TRBJ2-7
DNA: TGCGCCAGCAGCTTGGTTCGGGACAGTAGCTCCTACGAGCAGTACTTC
CDR3: CASSLVRDSSSYEQYF

D: TRBD2
V: TRBV5-1
size: few
J: TRBJ2-7
DNA: TGCGCCAGCAGCCTCACCTCACCGGGACTAGCGTTTTACGAGCAGTACTTC
CDR3: CASSLTSPGLAFYEQYF

D: .
V: TRBV2
size: few
J: TRBJ2-4
DNA: TGTGCCAGCAGTGAAGATCCTCTAGTGCTCCGCGCCAAAAACATTCAGTACTTC
CDR3: CASSEDPLVLRAKNIQYF

D: TRBD1
V: TRBV7-2
size: .
J: TRBJ2-3
DNA: TGTGCCAGCAGCTTACGCCAGGGGGAAGCAGATACGCAGTATTTT
CDR3: CASSLRQGEADTQYF

D: TRBD2
V: TRBV20-1
size: many
J: TRBJ2-1
DNA: TGCAGTGCTCCGGGACTAGCGGGGAATGAGCAGTTCTTC
CDR3: CSAPGLAGNEQFF

D: TRBD2
V: TRBV30
size: .
J: TRBJ2-3
DNA: TGTGCCTGGGAAGCGGGGGGACCCACAGATACGCAGTATTTT
CDR3: CAWEAGGPTDTQYF

D: .
V: TRBV20-1
size: .
J: TRBJ1-2
DNA: TGCAAGATGGGGGCCGGCTACACCTTC
CDR3: CKMGAGYTF

D: TRBD2
V: TRBV7-9
size: .
J: TRBJ2-1
DNA: TGTGCCAGCACCCGTTCTAGCGGGGTTTACAATGAGCAGTTCTTC
CDR3: CASTRSSGVYNEQFF

D: .
V: TRBV21-1
size: .
J: TRBJ2-5
DNA: TGTGCCAGCAGCAAACCGGGACAAGCATCAGAGACCCAGTACTTC
CDR3: CASSKPGQASETQYF

D: .
V: TRBV11-2
size: .
J: TRBJ1-2
DNA: TGTGCCAGCAGCTTATTTTCGGTGGCCTCCCGCTATGGCTACACCTTC
CDR3: CASSLFSVASRYGYTF

D: TRBD2
V: TRBV6-7
size: .
J: TRBJ2-1
DNA: TGTGCCAGCAGTTATGAGGAAACTCAAAACCCGACTAGCGGGATATACAATGAGCAGTTCTTC
CDR3: CASSYEETQNPTSGIYNEQFF